The clone carrying this T cell receptor beta chain was detected many times. This entry belongs to a study of cytotoxic CD8 clonotypes in ibrutinib-treated CLL. Generated by immunoSEQ multiplex PCR, the TCRdb table keeps only in-frame clones and is missing some. The sample has 57,000 or so clones, roughly 54% seen once. This CDR3 region has 16 residues. Trimming took 1 base from V and 5 from J, leaving 15 bases between them. Germline CDR1 is MNHEY and CDR2 is SMNVEV (reference sequence). The rearrangement joins TRBV27 to TRBJ1-5, with D possibly being TRBD1 (6 bases). The source is a human donor with chronic lymphocytic leukemia. This material consisted of PBMCs, taken at disease progression, from a patient treated with ibrutinib. CDR3 bases: TGTGCCAGCAGTTTATTGGCGGGGGGCAGATATCAGCCCCAGCATTTT. It translates to CASSLLAGGRYQPQHF.